This T cell receptor beta chain was captured by sequencing in a study of early T cells in non-severe SARS-CoV-2 infection. For the study at large: Sequencing of bulk RNA from unsorted whole blood was done, without chain pairing.

This clonotype was counted at least ten times. TCRdb processed the 5' RACE reads anew with MiXCR; each CDR3 protein has one entry. The data show 37,000 or so distinct CDR3 sequences, under 6.5% seen once. The source material was whole blood. The TCR sequence derives from an adult who was a healthcare worker with PCR-confirmed SARS-CoV-2 infection or an uninfected control (not recorded which).

CDR3 coding DNA: TGTGCCAGTACCCGGACAACCAGCACAGATACGCAGTATTTT. This translates into CASTRTTSTDTQYF. V is TRBV19 and J is TRBJ2-3, with a possible D match to TRBD1 (5 bases). Germline-derived CDR1 and CDR2 are LNHDA and SQIVND (reference sequence). The CDR3 consists of 14 residues. Deletions cut 7 bases from V and 0 bases from J, with 11 bases between.